These 27 T cell receptor beta chains share one sample of origin, sequenced in a study of blood T cell repertoires in COVID-19. Only in-frame clones appear in the TCRdb table, and some are missing; sequencing was by immunoSEQ multiplex PCR. The top ten clones hold about 1.6% of a sample with 350,000 to 450,000 clones, 75% to 90% of them seen once. Sequenced material: peripheral blood. These receptors were collected from a woman aged 40 to 49 with COVID-19, enrolled during active disease.

The chain employs TRBV11-3 and TRBJ2-7; TRBD1 is a possible D gene (6 bases). The CDR3 spans 14 residues. Trimming took off 3 bases at V and 5 bases at J, with 14 bases between the two ends. Germline V gene sequence: CDR1 SGHNT, CDR2 YENEEA. CDR3 nucleotide sequence: TGTGCCAGCAGCTTGGGGCAGGGGAACCACGAGCAGTACTTC. This codes for CASSLGQGNHEQYF. Complete variable domain (other parts from reference TRBV11-3 and TRBJ2-7): EAGVVQSPRYKIIEKKQPVAFWCNPISGHNTLYWYLQNLGQGPELLIRYENEEAVDDSQLPKDRFSAERLKGVDSTLKIQPAELGDSAVYLCASSLGQGNHEQYFGPGTRLTVT.

The chain has TRBV29-1 and TRBJ1-2, with a tentative D call TRBD1 (5 bases). The CDR3 contains 11 residues. Germline loops: CDR1 SQVTM, CDR2 ANQGSEA. Trimming removed 3 bases from V and 4 bases from J, with 6 bases in between. CDR3 nucleotides: TGCAGCGTTGACAGGGCCTATGGCTACACCTTC. It translates to CSVDRAYGYTF.

The gene calls are TRBV6-6 and TRBJ1-5; a weak D match, TRBD1 (5 bases). Between the trimmed V and J ends, which lost 2 bases and 11 bases, there was a span of 10 bases. CDR1 and CDR2 (germline): MNHNY, SVGAGI (reference sequence). The CDR3 length is 12 residues. This chain's CDR3 is CASSYPGGAQHF. DNA of the CDR3: TGTGCCAGCAGTTACCCCGGGGGGGCCCAGCATTTT.

V gene TRBV18 combines with J gene TRBJ2-2; 8 bases line up with TRBD1. In germline, CDR1 is KGHSH, CDR2 LQKENI. The V gene end was trimmed by 4 bases and the J gene end by 4 bases; junction bases not matched to a gene: 8. This CDR3 has 16 amino acids. The DNA of the CDR3 is TGTGCCAGCTCACTTACCAGGGGGCGTCGCACCGGGGAGCTGTTTTTT. This gives the protein CASSLTRGRRTGELFF. Together with reference TRBV18 and TRBJ2-2, the CDR3 gives the full variable domain: NAGVMQNPRHLVRRRGQEARLRCSPMKGHSHVYWYRQLPEEGLKFMVYLQKENIIDESGMPKERFSAEFPKEGPSILRIQQVVRGDSAAYFCASSLTRGRRTGELFFGEGSRLTVL.

V is TRBV7-3 and J is TRBJ2-1, with D tentatively TRBD2 (6 bases). Germline V gives CDR1 SGHTA, CDR2 FQGTGA. This CDR3 comprises 13 residues. V shed 5 bases and J shed 4 bases, with 9 bases lying between them. DNA of the CDR3: TGTGCCAGCAGCCGGGACTTTTACAATGAGCAGTTCTTC. Translation gives CASSRDFYNEQFF.

This rearrangement joins TRBV6-5 to TRBJ2-7, with D unclear. The CDR3 is 15 amino acids. Germline V lookup: CDR1 MNHEY, CDR2 SVGAGI. V was clipped by 4 bases and J by 0 bases, with 13 bases between them. CDR3 residues: CASSLPTNPSYEQYF. As DNA, the CDR3 is TGTGCCAGCAGTTTACCTACTAACCCCTCCTACGAGCAGTACTTC.

The chain has TRBV30 and TRBJ1-5; tentative D call: TRBD1 (5 bases). The germline V gene has CDR1 GTSNPN and CDR2 SVGIG (reference sequence). V lost 0 bases and J lost 1, with 19 bases in between. The CDR3 covers 18 residues. The CDR3 region has the DNA TGTGCCTGGAGTGTTAGGGCGGGGGTAATCGGGAGCAATCAGCCCCAGCATTTT. Its protein product is CAWSVRAGVIGSNQPQHF.

This chain uses TRBV2 with TRBJ1-2, with 10 nucleotides matching TRBD1. V lost 7 bases to trimming and J lost 8 bases; unmatched junction nucleotides: 7. Germline assignment: CDR1 SNHLY and CDR2 FYNNEI. The CDR3 is 13 residues long. The chain's CDR3 is CASIDRGPGGYTF. CDR3 in DNA: TGTGCCAGCATCGACAGGGGGCCGGGCGGCTACACCTTC.

This sequence joins TRBV19 and TRBJ2-1; 8 bases agree with TRBD2. Germline CDR1 and CDR2: LNHDA and SQIVND (reference sequence). This CDR3 is 14 amino acids long. Trimming cost V 11 bases and J 6 bases; bases outside gene matches: 12. The CDR3 sequence is CAVGELAVPNEQFF. CDR3 nucleotide sequence: TGTGCCGTGGGGGAACTAGCGGTTCCCAATGAGCAGTTCTTC.

The table lists this clone with a count of one. The chain has TRBV30 and TRBJ2-1; the match to TRBD1 covers 7 bases. J lost 6 bases, V lost 3 bases, and 5 bases had no gene match. The CDR3 is made up of 13 amino acids. CDR1 is GTSNPN and CDR2 is SVGIG in the germline V gene (reference sequence). CDR3 in DNA: TGTGCCTGGAGGAAAGGGGGCGGCAATGAGCAGTTCTTC. This codes for CAWRKGGGNEQFF.

Comment on this clone: Different DNA sequences within this sample yield the same CDR3. V is TRBV30 and J is TRBJ1-4; D perhaps matches TRBD1 (6 bases). The germline gives CDR1 GTSNPN, CDR2 SVGIG (reference sequence). V was clipped by 2 bases and J by 8 bases, with 6 bases between them. The CDR3 sequence is 11 residues long. Here the CDR3 reads CAWSRGEKLFF. The CDR3 nucleotides are TGTGCCTGGAGTAGGGGGGAAAAACTGTTTTTT.

The rearrangement links TRBV2 to TRBJ1-4; 8 nucleotides match TRBD1. V shed 5 bases, J shed 3 bases, and the junction held 5 bases outside the gene matches. CDR3 length: 15 residues. Germline V gene sequence: CDR1 SNHLY, CDR2 FYNNEI. The CDR3, as DNA: TGTGCCAGCAGTCCATTGACAGGGGCTAATGAAAAACTGTTTTTT. It translates to CASSPLTGANEKLFF. The whole variable domain, filled in from reference TRBV2 and TRBJ1-4, reads EPEVTQTPSHQVTQMGQEVILRCVPISNHLYFYWYRQILGQKVEFLVSFYNNEISEKSEIFDDQFSVERPDGSNFTLKIRSTKLEDSAMYFCASSPLTGANEKLFFGSGTQLSVL.

This rearrangement joins TRBV11-1 to TRBJ2-5; 10 bases match TRBD1. Germline loops: CDR1 SGHAT, CDR2 FQDESV (reference sequence). With 4 bases clipped from V and 5 bases from J, the junction kept 4 bases outside the gene matches. The CDR3 consists of 14 residues. CDR3 sequence (DNA): TGTGCCAGCAGCTCAAGGGACAGGGGCGAGACCCAGTACTTC. Translated: CASSSRDRGETQYF.

The J gene is TRBJ1-1, the V gene TRBV2; TRBD1 aligns across 11 bases. From germline, CDR1 is SNHLY and CDR2 FYNNEI. CDR3 size: 14 residues. Unmatched junction bases numbered 9, after V lost 10 bases and J lost 5 bases. The CDR3 here is CANGQGAGDTEAFF. The DNA of the CDR3 is TGTGCCAACGGACAGGGGGCAGGGGATACTGAAGCTTTCTTT. The complete variable domain, with remaining parts taken from reference TRBV2 and TRBJ1-1, reads EPEVTQTPSHQVTQMGQEVILRCVPISNHLYFYWYRQILGQKVEFLVSFYNNEISEKSEIFDDQFSVERPDGSNFTLKIRSTKLEDSAMYFCANGQGAGDTEAFFGQGTRLTVV.

The chain recombines TRBV6-2 or TRBV6-3 with TRBJ2-7; 7 nucleotides line up with TRBD2. CDR1 is MNHEY, CDR2 SVGEGT, per germline. J lost 3 bases, V lost 4 bases, and 9 bases had no gene match. The CDR3 is 15 residues long. This CDR3 is CASSSAGTTFYEQYF. DNA for the CDR3: TGTGCCAGCAGTTCCGCCGGGACTACATTCTACGAGCAGTACTTC.

This chain's CDR3 is CASQENLDGTIYF. The CDR3 bases are TGTGCCAGCCAGGAAAATTTGGATGGCACCATATATTTT. The rearrangement uses TRBV7-9 and TRBJ1-3; D is unclear. Germline CDR1 reads SEHNR; CDR2 reads FQNEAQ (reference sequence). The CDR3 is 13 residues long. Trimming stripped 8 bases from V and 9 bases from J, with 17 bases between.

The chain recombines TRBV5-3 with TRBJ2-7; D not certain. TRBV5-3 is recorded as an ORF, its role being uncertain. This CDR3 spans 11 amino acids. Trimming took off 0 bases at V and 4 bases at J, with 2 bases between the two ends. The chain's CDR3 is CARSLAYEQYF. The CDR3 bases are TGTGCCAGAAGCTTGGCTTACGAGCAGTACTTC.

The gene calls are TRBV7-9 and TRBJ1-6; D uncertain. The CDR3 covers 15 residues. The V end lost 4 bases, the J end lost 2 bases, and 9 bases lay between the germline ends. The germline V gene has CDR1 SEHNR and CDR2 FQNEAQ (reference sequence). DNA of the CDR3: TGTGCCAGCAGCTCAACCGGGACCTATAATTCACCCCTCCACTTT. Residues: CASSSTGTYNSPLHF.

The table lists this clone with a count of one. J is TRBJ1-5 and V is TRBV6-5; D not certain. Germline V gene sequence: CDR1 MNHEY, CDR2 SVGAGI. CDR3 length equals 14 residues. V lost 11 bases and J 0 bases, leaving 14 bases between the germline ends. The CDR3 reads CARNEGNSNQPQHF. The CDR3 nucleotides are TGTGCCCGCAACGAGGGAAATAGCAATCAGCCCCAGCATTTT.

The chain is built from TRBV28 and TRBJ2-7, with a tentative D call TRBD1 (6 bases). Trimming took off 5 bases at V and 8 bases at J, with 13 bases between the two ends. Germline V gene data show CDR1 as MDHEN and CDR2 as SYDVKM. This CDR3 is built from 12 residues. The CDR3 DNA follows: TGTGCCAGCAGTGCAACAGGGCCTAAGCAGTACTTC. Its protein is CASSATGPKQYF.

V gene TRBV18 combines with J gene TRBJ2-2; possible D gene TRBD1, 6 bases. CDR1 KGHSH and CDR2 LQKENI come from the germline V gene. There are 13 residues in the CDR3. V lost 4 bases to trimming and J lost 5 bases, with 8 bases between them. The CDR3 here is CASSQGETGELFF. DNA of the CDR3: TGTGCCAGCTCACAGGGGGAGACCGGGGAGCTGTTTTTT.

This clone was detected once. This sequence joins TRBV29-1 and TRBJ1-1, with TRBD1 as a possible D gene (5 bases). Germline V CDR1 and CDR2: SQVTM, ANQGSEA. The CDR3 sequence is 13 residues long. V gave up 6 bases and J gave up 1 base, with 12 bases separating them. The CDR3 DNA follows: TGCAGCGTGGGGGGGGGAACGAACACTGAAGCTTTCTTT. This codes for CSVGGGTNTEAFF. Filled out from reference TRBV29-1 and TRBJ1-1, the complete variable domain reads SAVISQKPSRDICQRGTSLTIQCQVDSQVTMMFWYRQQPGQSLTLIATANQGSEATYESGFVIDKFPISRPNLTFSTLTVSNMSPEDSSIYLCSVGGGTNTEAFFGQGTRLTVV.

The rearrangement joins TRBV2 to TRBJ2-1; 10 bases map to TRBD2. The CDR3 totals 15 residues. Looked up from germline, CDR1 is SNHLY and CDR2 is FYNNEI. V shed 4 bases, J shed 7 bases, and the junction held 7 bases outside the gene matches. CDR3 region: CASSALAGVGNEQFF. As DNA, the CDR3 is TGTGCCAGCAGTGCTCTAGCGGGAGTCGGGAATGAGCAGTTCTTC.

V and J are TRBV19 and TRBJ2-2; TRBD2 is a possible D gene (5 bases). The V and J ends lost 3 bases and 2 bases respectively, with 13 bases between them. The CDR3 has 16 amino acids. CDR1 is LNHDA, CDR2 SQIVND, per germline (reference sequence). Written as DNA, the CDR3 is TGTGCCAGTAGTATCCGTATAGGGAGCAACACCGGGGAGCTGTTTTTT. Its protein product is CASSIRIGSNTGELFF.

The chain recombines TRBV6-5 with TRBJ2-2; a weak D match, TRBD1 (5 bases). V shed 1 base and J shed 6 bases, with 9 bases lying between them. Per the germline V gene, CDR1 is MNHEY and CDR2 is SVGAGI. This CDR3 is 14 amino acids long. CDR3 sequence: CASSYLGAPGELFF. The CDR3 DNA is TGTGCCAGCAGTTACTTAGGGGCGCCCGGGGAGCTGTTTTTT.

J is TRBJ1-3 and V is TRBV6-5, with D uncertain. Between the trimmed V and J ends, which lost 2 bases and 0 bases, there was a span of 8 bases. Germline V CDR1 and CDR2: MNHEY, SVGAGI. This CDR3 is 15 amino acids long. CDR3 sequence reads: CASSYGQISGNTIYF. In nucleotides, the CDR3 is TGTGCCAGCAGTTACGGGCAGATCTCTGGAAACACCATATATTTT.

The chain couples TRBV5-1 to TRBJ1-1; 7 bases align to TRBD1. The CDR3 loop spans 15 amino acids. Trimming at V came to 4 bases and at J to 5 bases, leaving 11 bases not matched to a gene. Germline CDR1 SGHRS, CDR2 YFSETQ. CDR3 bases: TGCGCCAGCAGCCAGATTCGACAGGGTGGTACTGAAGCTTTCTTT. The encoded protein is CASSQIRQGGTEAFF.